The 27 T cell receptor beta chains presented below share a single source sample, sequenced in a study of blood T cell repertoires in COVID-19. Using immunoSEQ multiplex PCR, the repertoire was profiled, and TCRdb retains in-frame clones only, with some absent. Of 440,000 or so clones in the sample, approximately 89% are singletons; the top ten hold approximately 1.5%. The sample was peripheral blood. Source of these receptors: a woman aged 40 to 50 with COVID-19, enrolled during active disease.

The rearrangement links TRBV27 to TRBJ1-4, with 9 bases matching TRBD1. Germline CDR1 and CDR2: MNHEY and SMNVEV (reference sequence). V lost 2 bases to trimming and J lost 2 bases; unmatched junction nucleotides: 6. The CDR3 loop spans 17 amino acids. CDR3 amino acids: CASSLVGQGATNEKLFF. The CDR3 DNA follows: TGTGCCAGCAGTTTAGTGGGACAGGGTGCCACTAATGAAAAACTGTTTTTT.

The chain has TRBV30 and TRBJ1-5; D ambiguous. CDR1 GTSNPN and CDR2 SVGIG come from the germline V gene (reference sequence). The length of the CDR3 is 14 residues. Trimming pared 0 bases from V and 7 bases from J, leaving 13 bases between. The CDR3 is CAWSVTSGEQPQHF. The CDR3 region has the DNA TGTGCCTGGAGTGTAACGTCCGGGGAACAGCCCCAGCATTTT.

The chain combines TRBV10-3 with TRBJ1-3; 7 bases agree with TRBD1. V was pared by 0 bases and J by 2 bases, with 1 base of the junction left unmatched. Looked up from germline, CDR1 is ENHRY and CDR2 is SYGVKD. The CDR3 covers 15 residues. The CDR3 DNA reads TGTGCCATCAGTGAGTCGGGGACAGCTGGAAACACCATATATTTT. It specifies CAISESGTAGNTIYF.

V is TRBV7-9 and J is TRBJ2-6, with D tentatively TRBD1 (5 bases). The germline V and J ends were trimmed by 7 bases and 2 bases, with 18 bases remaining between them. The CDR3 extends over 17 amino acids. CDR1 is SEHNR, CDR2 FQNEAQ, per germline (reference sequence). The DNA for the CDR3 is TGTGCCAGCACCGCTTCAGGGTTATCAGCTGGGGCCAACGTCCTGACTTTC. It is translated as CASTASGLSAGANVLTF.

The rearrangement joins TRBV11-2 to TRBJ2-1; 7 positions match TRBD1. Germline CDR1 reads SGHAT; CDR2 reads FQNNGV. J gave up 3 bases and V 0 bases, and 2 bases lay outside the gene matches. The CDR3 consists of 15 residues. Here the CDR3 DNA reads TGTGCCAGCAGCTTAGAAGGGGGCGGCTACAATGAGCAGTTCTTC. Translated: CASSLEGGGYNEQFF. The entire variable domain, with the rest obtained from reference TRBV11-2 and TRBJ2-1, is as follows: EAGVAQSPRYKIIEKRQSVAFWCNPISGHATLYWYQQILGQGPKLLIQFQNNGVVDDSQLPKDRFSAERLKGVDSTLKIQPAKLEDSAVYLCASSLEGGGYNEQFFGPGTRLTVL.

The sample holds one count of this clone. The rearrangement links TRBV10-1 to TRBJ2-7, with D perhaps matching TRBD2 (6 bases). Germline values: CDR1 WNHNN, CDR2 SYGVQD (reference sequence). The V gene lost 8 bases and the J gene lost 4 bases, with 12 bases spanning the gap. CDR3 length: 12 residues. CDR3 residues: CASRGLIYEQYF. The CDR3 DNA follows: TGCGCCAGCCGGGGACTCATTTACGAGCAGTACTTC.

The gene calls are TRBV6-2 or TRBV6-3 and TRBJ2-1; perhaps TRBD2 as D (6 bases). The ends were cut back, 2 bases at V and 9 bases at J, with 17 bases in the middle. The CDR3 sequence is 15 residues long. Germline CDR1 MNHEY, CDR2 SVGEGT. CDR3 nucleotides: TGTGCCAGCAGTTACCGGTCGGTGGCGGGGCTTGAGCAGTTCTTC. The encoded protein is CASSYRSVAGLEQFF.

This clone has just a few counts. Other DNA sequences in the same sample also yield this CDR3. The V call is TRBV27, the J call TRBJ1-1; D is perhaps TRBD1 (5 bases). The CDR3 consists of 12 residues. Trimming shortened V by 6 bases and J by 3 bases, and 8 bases separated the two germline ends. CDR1 MNHEY and CDR2 SMNVEV come from the germline V gene (reference sequence). The CDR3 DNA sequence: TGTGCCAGCAGAGGGGTATACACTGAAGCTTTCTTT. It codes for CASRGVYTEAFF.

V and J are TRBV6-5 and TRBJ1-1; D is possibly TRBD1 (6 bases). The germline V gene encodes CDR1 MNHEY and CDR2 SVGAGI. V shed 7 bases and J shed 1 base, with 13 bases lying between them. The CDR3 has 14 residues. CDR3 loop: CASNPQGRNTEAFF. In DNA form, the CDR3 reads TGTGCCAGCAACCCACAGGGACGGAACACTGAAGCTTTCTTT.

This rearrangement joins TRBV9 to TRBJ1-5, with D perhaps TRBD1 (5 bases). The CDR3 length is 19 residues. V shed 4 bases and J shed 0 bases, with 23 bases lying between them. Germline CDR1 is SGDLS and CDR2 is YYNGEE. CDR3: CASSPEWGVKGYSNQPQHF. The DNA of the CDR3 is TGTGCCAGCAGCCCCGAATGGGGGGTTAAGGGATATAGCAATCAGCCCCAGCATTTT.

This sequence joins TRBV2 and TRBJ1-2; 7 bases line up with TRBD1. Unmatched junction bases numbered 8, after V lost 2 bases and J lost 2 bases. Germline V gene lookup returns CDR1 SNHLY and CDR2 FYNNEI. This CDR3 region has 16 residues. The CDR3 DNA reads as TGTGCCAGCAGTGAAACGGGACAGTTTAACAACTATGGCTACACCTTC. This codes for CASSETGQFNNYGYTF.

This clone was recorded once. The V and J genes are TRBV2 and TRBJ1-1; a possible D gene is TRBD1 (6 bases). With 9 bases removed from V and 5 bases from J, the gap between germline ends came to 13 bases. The CDR3 contains 12 residues. Germline V gene lookup returns CDR1 SNHLY and CDR2 FYNNEI. CDR3 loop: CAREGTKTEAFF. CDR3 DNA: TGTGCCAGAGAAGGGACAAAGACTGAAGCTTTCTTT.

This chain links TRBV27 with TRBJ1-5, with TRBD1 matching over 8 bases. The CDR3 has 18 amino acids. Germline V CDR1 and CDR2: MNHEY, SMNVEV (reference sequence). V lost 10 bases, J lost 2 bases, and 19 bases stayed unmatched. CDR3 bases: TGTGCCACTTATGCGAAGTGGGCAGGGGGCGCGGGCAATCAGCCCCAGCATTTT. This encodes CATYAKWAGGAGNQPQHF.

The CDR3 DNA reads as TGCGCCAGCAGACATTTAGGGACAGGAGGGACTGAAGCTTTCTTT. Translated, it gives CASRHLGTGGTEAFF. This rearrangement joins TRBV4-1 to TRBJ1-1, with TRBD1 matching over 8 bases. CDR1 MGHRA and CDR2 YSYEKL come from the germline V gene. V lost 6 bases to trimming and J lost 5 bases; unmatched junction nucleotides: 11. The CDR3 is 15 residues long.

The count of this clone is one. The V gene is TRBV6-2 or TRBV6-3, the J gene TRBJ1-5; D is undetermined. The V gene's germline CDR1 is MNHEY and CDR2 SVGEGT. V lost 6 bases to trimming and J lost 6 bases, with 18 bases between them. The CDR3 totals 15 residues. The CDR3 nucleotides read TGTGCCAGCAGCCCCATGTTTGTGGTGAGTCAGCCCCAGCATTTT. Translation: CASSPMFVVSQPQHF.

This chain uses TRBV11-2 with TRBJ2-7, with D possibly matching TRBD1 (5 bases). This CDR3 has 15 residues. Germline V gene sequence: CDR1 SGHAT, CDR2 FQNNGV. V gave up 1 base and J gave up 5 bases, with 15 bases separating them. This CDR3 reads CASSLVRGSGDEQYF. In nucleotides, the CDR3 is TGTGCCAGCAGCTTAGTAAGGGGTTCCGGAGACGAGCAGTACTTC.

Remarks on this clone: Other DNA variants within this sample encode the same CDR3. The chain employs TRBV5-4 and TRBJ1-2; D is unresolved. The CDR3 consists of 14 residues. The ends were cut back, 0 bases at V and 4 bases at J, with 10 bases in the middle. Per the germline V gene, CDR1 is SGHNT and CDR2 is YYREEE (reference sequence). The CDR3 DNA follows: TGTGCCAGCAGCTTGGACAGAGTTAGCTATGGCTACACCTTC. Translated: CASSLDRVSYGYTF.

The V gene is TRBV7-2, the J gene TRBJ2-1; D perhaps matches TRBD2 (5 bases). Looked up from germline, CDR1 is SGHTA and CDR2 is FQGNSA. This CDR3 comprises 16 residues. V lost 5 bases to trimming and J lost 1 base, with 15 bases between them. The CDR3 sequence: CASSPEPWRSYNEQFF. As DNA, the CDR3 is TGTGCCAGCAGCCCCGAACCGTGGAGGTCCTACAATGAGCAGTTCTTC.

This rearrangement joins TRBV15 to TRBJ2-6; a possible D gene is TRBD1 (6 bases). CDR1 is LNHNV, CDR2 YYDKDF, per germline (reference sequence). The CDR3 has 19 residues. Trimming stripped 2 bases from V and 0 bases from J, with 17 bases between. The CDR3: CATSRQGHPLLSGANVLTF. In DNA, the CDR3 is TGTGCCACCAGCAGACAGGGACACCCCTTACTCTCTGGGGCCAACGTCCTGACTTTC.

V usage is TRBV24-1 and J usage is TRBJ2-7, with D maybe TRBD2 (6 bases). CDR3 length: 16 amino acids. V was trimmed by 3 bases and J by 2 bases, leaving 16 bases between them. The germline V gene has CDR1 KGHDR and CDR2 SFDVKD. CDR3: CATSDPAGPPTYEQYF. The CDR3 coding sequence is TGTGCCACCAGTGATCCGGCGGGGCCGCCGACCTACGAGCAGTACTTC.

CDR3: CASSLGDRFFNEQFF. CDR3 DNA: TGTGCCAGCAGTTTGGGGGACAGATTTTTCAATGAGCAGTTCTTC. The chain recombines TRBV27 with TRBJ2-1, with TRBD1 matching over 7 bases. From germline, CDR1 is MNHEY and CDR2 SMNVEV (reference sequence). V shed 3 bases and J 6 bases; nucleotides not matched to a gene: 8. This CDR3 has 15 residues.

The chain has TRBV9 and TRBJ2-7; 8 bases align to TRBD1. The CDR3 covers 16 residues. Germline loops: CDR1 SGDLS, CDR2 YYNGEE. The J segment lost 6 bases and the V segment lost 4 bases, leaving 15 bases of the junction unmatched. CDR3 loop: CASSPGAGGFQGEQYF. The CDR3, as DNA: TGTGCCAGCAGCCCCGGTGCAGGGGGCTTTCAAGGCGAGCAGTACTTC.

The V call is TRBV11-2, the J call TRBJ2-3; TRBD1 is a possible D gene (6 bases). The CDR3 sequence is 17 residues long. The V end lost 1 base, the J end lost 3 bases, and 17 bases lay between the germline ends. Per germline, CDR1 SGHAT and CDR2 FQNNGV. In DNA, the CDR3 is TGTGCCAGCAGCTTAGTGGCAGGGGATTCGAGAACAGATACGCAGTATTTT. Amino acid sequence: CASSLVAGDSRTDTQYF.

This clone was counted a single time. The genes are TRBV7-2 and TRBJ2-5, with D perhaps TRBD2 (5 bases). There are 12 residues in the CDR3. Germline V gene lookup returns CDR1 SGHTA and CDR2 FQGNSA. V dropped 3 bases and J dropped 3 bases, with 5 bases sitting between them. CDR3 DNA: TGTGCCAGCAGCTTGAGGGAAGAGACCCAGTACTTC. Residues: CASSLREETQYF.

The gene calls are TRBV3-1 (or the pseudogene TRBV3-2) and TRBJ2-5; 7 bases align to TRBD2. Germline V gene lookup returns CDR1 LGHDT and CDR2 YNNKEL (reference sequence). This CDR3 has 14 amino acids. J was trimmed by 2 bases and V by 1 base; bases with no gene match: 1. The CDR3 region has the DNA TGTGCCAGCAGCCAAGGACTAGCACAAGAGACCCAGTACTTC. It is translated as CASSQGLAQETQYF.

This clone was seen only once. A read error may account for a junction end that differs from germline. The genes are TRBV6-2 or TRBV6-3 and TRBJ1-1, with D possibly being TRBD1 (5 bases). Germline CDR1 is MNHEY and CDR2 is SVGEGT. The CDR3 is made up of 14 amino acids. CDR3: CASSLTIPGTGGLF. The CDR3 bases are TGTGCCAGCAGCTTAACTATACCAGGGACGGGAGGGCTCTTT.

The chain has TRBV19 and TRBJ2-5, with TRBD1 identical over 7 bases. J was trimmed by 2 bases and V by 4 bases; bases with no gene match: 4. This CDR3 region has 14 residues. Per germline, CDR1 LNHDA and CDR2 SQIVND (reference sequence). The CDR3 nucleotides read TGTGCCAGTAGTACCCCGGGACAGCAAGAGACCCAGTACTTC. This encodes CASSTPGQQETQYF. The full variable domain, with the rest looked up from reference TRBV19 and TRBJ2-5, is DGGITQSPKYLFRKEGQNVTLSCEQNLNHDAMYWYRQDPGQGLRLIYYSQIVNDFQKGDIAEGYSVSREKKESFPLTVTSAQKNPTAFYLCASSTPGQQETQYFGPGTRLLVL.